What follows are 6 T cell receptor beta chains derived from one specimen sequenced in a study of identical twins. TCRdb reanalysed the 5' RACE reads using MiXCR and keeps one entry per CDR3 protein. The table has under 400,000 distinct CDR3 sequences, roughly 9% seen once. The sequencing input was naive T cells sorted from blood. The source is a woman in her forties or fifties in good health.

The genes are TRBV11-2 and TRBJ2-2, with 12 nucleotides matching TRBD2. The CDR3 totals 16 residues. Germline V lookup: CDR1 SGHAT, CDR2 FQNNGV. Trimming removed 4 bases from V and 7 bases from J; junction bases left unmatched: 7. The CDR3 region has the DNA TGTGCCAGCAGCTCGCCCCTAGCGGGAGGGGTCGGGGAGCTGTTTTTT. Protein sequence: CASSSPLAGGVGELFF.

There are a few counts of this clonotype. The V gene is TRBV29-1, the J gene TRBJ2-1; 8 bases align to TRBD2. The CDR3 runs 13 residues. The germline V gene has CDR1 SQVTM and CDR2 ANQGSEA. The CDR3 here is CIIAGGRNNEQFF. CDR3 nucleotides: TGCATCATTGCGGGGGGCCGTAACAATGAGCAGTTCTTC.

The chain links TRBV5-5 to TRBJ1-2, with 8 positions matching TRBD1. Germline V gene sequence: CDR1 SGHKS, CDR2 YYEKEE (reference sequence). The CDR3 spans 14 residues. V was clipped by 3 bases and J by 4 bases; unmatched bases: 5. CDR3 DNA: TGTGCCAGCAGCTCTCCAGGGGGCGGCTATGGCTACACCTTC. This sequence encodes CASSSPGGGYGYTF. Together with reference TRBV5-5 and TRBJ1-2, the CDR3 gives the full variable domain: DAGVTQSPTHLIKTRGQQVTLRCSPISGHKSVSWYQQVLGQGPQFIFQYYEKEERGRGNFPDRFSARQFPNYSSELNVNALLLGDSALYLCASSSPGGGYGYTFGSGTRLTVV.

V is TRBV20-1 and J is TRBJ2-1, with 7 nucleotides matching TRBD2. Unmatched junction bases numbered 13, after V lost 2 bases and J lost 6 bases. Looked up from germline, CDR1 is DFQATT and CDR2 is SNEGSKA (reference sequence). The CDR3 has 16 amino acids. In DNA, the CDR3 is TGCAGTGCTAGAAGCTCGCGTCGCGGGAGCCCCAATGAGCAGTTCTTC. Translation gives CSARSSRRGSPNEQFF.

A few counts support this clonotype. The CDR3 nucleotides read TGTGCCAGTGGACTAGCGGGAGCCTACGAGCAGTACTTC. Its translation is CASGLAGAYEQYF. The V gene is TRBV19, the J gene TRBJ2-7; TRBD2 matches 13 bases. The CDR3 has 13 amino acids. Germline CDR1 and CDR2: LNHDA and SQIVND (reference sequence). J lost 2 bases, V lost 8 bases, and 0 bases had no gene match. Together with reference TRBV19 and TRBJ2-7, the CDR3 gives the full variable domain: DGGITQSPKYLFRKEGQNVTLSCEQNLNHDAMYWYRQDPGQGLRLIYYSQIVNDFQKGDIAEGYSVSREKKESFPLTVTSAQKNPTAFYLCASGLAGAYEQYFGPGTRLTVT.

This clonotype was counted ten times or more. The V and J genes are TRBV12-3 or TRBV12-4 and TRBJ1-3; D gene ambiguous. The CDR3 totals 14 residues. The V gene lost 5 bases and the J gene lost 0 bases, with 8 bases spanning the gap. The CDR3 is CASSPWSSGNTIYF. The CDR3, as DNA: TGTGCCAGCAGTCCCTGGAGCTCTGGAAACACCATATATTTT.